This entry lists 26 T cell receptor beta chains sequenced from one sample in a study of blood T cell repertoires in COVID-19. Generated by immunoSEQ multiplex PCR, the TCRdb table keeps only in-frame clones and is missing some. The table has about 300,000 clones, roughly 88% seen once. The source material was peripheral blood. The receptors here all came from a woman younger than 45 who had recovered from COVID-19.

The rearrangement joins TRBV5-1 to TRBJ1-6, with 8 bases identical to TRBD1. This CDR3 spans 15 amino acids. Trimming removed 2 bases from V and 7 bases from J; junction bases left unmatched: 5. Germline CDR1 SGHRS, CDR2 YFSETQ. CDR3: CASSFGQGSNSPLHF. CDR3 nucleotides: TGCGCCAGCAGCTTTGGACAGGGATCAAATTCACCCCTCCACTTT.

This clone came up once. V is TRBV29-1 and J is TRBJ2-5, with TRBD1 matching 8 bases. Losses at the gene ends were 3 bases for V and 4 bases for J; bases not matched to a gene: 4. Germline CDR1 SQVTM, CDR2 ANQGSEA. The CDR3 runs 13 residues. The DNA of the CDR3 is TGCAGCGTTGAGACAGGGGATGTAGAGACCCAGTACTTC. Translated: CSVETGDVETQYF.

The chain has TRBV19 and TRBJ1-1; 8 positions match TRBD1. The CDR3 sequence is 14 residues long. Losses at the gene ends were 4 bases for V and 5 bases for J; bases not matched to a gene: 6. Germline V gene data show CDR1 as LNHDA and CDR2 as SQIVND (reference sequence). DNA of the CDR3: TGTGCCAGTAGTACCAACAGGGGGATGACTGAAGCTTTCTTT. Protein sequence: CASSTNRGMTEAFF.

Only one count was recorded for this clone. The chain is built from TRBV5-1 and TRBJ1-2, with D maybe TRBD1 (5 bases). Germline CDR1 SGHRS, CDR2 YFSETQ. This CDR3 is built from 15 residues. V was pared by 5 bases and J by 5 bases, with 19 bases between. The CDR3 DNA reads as TGCGCCAGCAGGATCACGGGGGAGGGACTATATGGCTACACCTTC. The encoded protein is CASRITGEGLYGYTF.

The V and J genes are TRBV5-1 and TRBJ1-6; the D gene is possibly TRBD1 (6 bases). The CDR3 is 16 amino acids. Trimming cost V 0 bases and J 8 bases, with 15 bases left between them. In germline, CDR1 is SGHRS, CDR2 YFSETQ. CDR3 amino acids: CASSLAVGASDSPLHF. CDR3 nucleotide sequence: TGCGCCAGCAGCTTGGCCGTGGGGGCTTCGGATTCACCCCTCCACTTT.

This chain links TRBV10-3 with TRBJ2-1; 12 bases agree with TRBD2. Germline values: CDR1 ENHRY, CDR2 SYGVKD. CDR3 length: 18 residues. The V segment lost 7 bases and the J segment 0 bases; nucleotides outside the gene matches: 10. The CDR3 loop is CAITSRLAGESSYNEQFF. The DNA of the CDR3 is TGTGCCATCACTAGTAGACTAGCGGGGGAGAGCTCCTACAATGAGCAGTTCTTC.

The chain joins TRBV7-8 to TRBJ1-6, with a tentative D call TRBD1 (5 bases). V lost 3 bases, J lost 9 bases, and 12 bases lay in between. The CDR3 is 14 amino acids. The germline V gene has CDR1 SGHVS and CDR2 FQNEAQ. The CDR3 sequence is CASSFGRGGSPLHF. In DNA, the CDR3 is TGTGCCAGCAGCTTTGGAAGGGGAGGTTCACCCCTCCACTTT.

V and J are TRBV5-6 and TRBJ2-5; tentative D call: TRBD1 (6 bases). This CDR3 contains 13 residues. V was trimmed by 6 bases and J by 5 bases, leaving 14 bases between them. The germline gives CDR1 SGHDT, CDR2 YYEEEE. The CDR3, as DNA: TGTGCCAGCATTATACAGGGTGCGGAGACCCAGTACTTC. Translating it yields CASIIQGAETQYF.

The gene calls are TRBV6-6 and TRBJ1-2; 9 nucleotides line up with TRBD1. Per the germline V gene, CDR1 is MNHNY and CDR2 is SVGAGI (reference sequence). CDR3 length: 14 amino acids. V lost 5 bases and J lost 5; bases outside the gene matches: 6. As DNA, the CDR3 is TGTGCCAGCAGTACCTCGACAGGGGGTTATGGCTACACCTTC. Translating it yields CASSTSTGGYGYTF.

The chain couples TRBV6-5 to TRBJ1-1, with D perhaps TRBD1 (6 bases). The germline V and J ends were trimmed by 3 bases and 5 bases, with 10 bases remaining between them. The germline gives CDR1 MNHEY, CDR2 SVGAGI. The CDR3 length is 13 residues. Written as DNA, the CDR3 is TGTGCCAGCAGTTATTGGGGGCGGACTGAAGCTTTCTTT. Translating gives CASSYWGRTEAFF.

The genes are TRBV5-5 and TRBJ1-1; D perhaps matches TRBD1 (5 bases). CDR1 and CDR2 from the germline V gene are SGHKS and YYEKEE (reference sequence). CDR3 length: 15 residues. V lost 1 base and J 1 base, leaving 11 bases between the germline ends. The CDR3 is CASSLRRGANTEAFF. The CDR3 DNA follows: TGTGCCAGCAGCTTGCGGCGCGGGGCGAACACTGAAGCTTTCTTT.

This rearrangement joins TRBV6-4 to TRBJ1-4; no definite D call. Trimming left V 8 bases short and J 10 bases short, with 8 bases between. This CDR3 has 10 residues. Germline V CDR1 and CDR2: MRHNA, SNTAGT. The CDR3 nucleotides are TGTGCCAGCCTAGAGGGAAAACTGTTTTTT. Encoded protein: CASLEGKLFF.

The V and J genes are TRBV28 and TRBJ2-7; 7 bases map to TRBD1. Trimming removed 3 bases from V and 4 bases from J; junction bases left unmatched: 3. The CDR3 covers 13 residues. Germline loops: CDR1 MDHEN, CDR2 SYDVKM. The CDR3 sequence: CASSLRGQYEQYF. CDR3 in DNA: TGTGCCAGCAGTTTGAGGGGGCAATACGAGCAGTACTTC.

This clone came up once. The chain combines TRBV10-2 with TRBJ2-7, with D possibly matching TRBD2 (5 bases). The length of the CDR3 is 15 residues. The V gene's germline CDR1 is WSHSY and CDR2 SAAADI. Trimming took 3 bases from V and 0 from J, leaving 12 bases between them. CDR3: CASSEGRAASYEQYF. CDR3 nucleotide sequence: TGCGCCAGCAGTGAAGGGAGAGCAGCCTCCTACGAGCAGTACTTC.

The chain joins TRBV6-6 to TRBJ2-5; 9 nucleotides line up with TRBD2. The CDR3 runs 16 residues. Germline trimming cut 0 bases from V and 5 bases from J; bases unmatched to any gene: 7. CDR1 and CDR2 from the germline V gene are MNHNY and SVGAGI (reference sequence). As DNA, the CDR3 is TGTGCCAGCAGTTACTCGAAAGCGGGGGGTGAGGAGACCCAGTACTTC. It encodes CASSYSKAGGEETQYF.

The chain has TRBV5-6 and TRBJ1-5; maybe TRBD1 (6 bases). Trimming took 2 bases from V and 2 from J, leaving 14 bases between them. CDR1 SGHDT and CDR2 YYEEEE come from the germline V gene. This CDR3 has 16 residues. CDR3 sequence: CASSLYRERRNQPQHF. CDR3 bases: TGTGCCAGCAGCTTATACAGGGAGAGGCGCAATCAGCCCCAGCATTTT.

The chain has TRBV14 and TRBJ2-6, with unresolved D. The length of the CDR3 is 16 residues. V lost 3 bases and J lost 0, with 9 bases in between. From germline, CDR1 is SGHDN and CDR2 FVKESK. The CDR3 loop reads CASSQVWLSGANVLTF. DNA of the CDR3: TGTGCCAGCAGCCAGGTCTGGCTCTCTGGGGCCAACGTCCTGACTTTC.

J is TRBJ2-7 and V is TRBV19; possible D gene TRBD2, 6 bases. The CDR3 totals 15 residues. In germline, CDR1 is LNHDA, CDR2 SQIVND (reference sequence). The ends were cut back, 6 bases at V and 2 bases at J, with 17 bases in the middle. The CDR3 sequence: CASRDSGTQAYEQYF. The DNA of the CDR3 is TGTGCCAGTAGAGACTCCGGGACTCAGGCCTACGAGCAGTACTTC.

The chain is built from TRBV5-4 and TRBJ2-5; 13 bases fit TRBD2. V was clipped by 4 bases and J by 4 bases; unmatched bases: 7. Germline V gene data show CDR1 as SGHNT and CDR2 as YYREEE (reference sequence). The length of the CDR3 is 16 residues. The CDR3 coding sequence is TGTGCCAGCAGCCCCCGGACTAGCGGGGGTCTAGAGACCCAGTACTTC. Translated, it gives CASSPRTSGGLETQYF.

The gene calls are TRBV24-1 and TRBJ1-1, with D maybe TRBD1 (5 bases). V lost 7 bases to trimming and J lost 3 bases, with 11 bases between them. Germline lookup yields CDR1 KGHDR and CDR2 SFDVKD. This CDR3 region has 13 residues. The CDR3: CATREGKDTEAFF. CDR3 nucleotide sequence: TGTGCCACCAGGGAGGGGAAGGACACTGAAGCTTTCTTT.

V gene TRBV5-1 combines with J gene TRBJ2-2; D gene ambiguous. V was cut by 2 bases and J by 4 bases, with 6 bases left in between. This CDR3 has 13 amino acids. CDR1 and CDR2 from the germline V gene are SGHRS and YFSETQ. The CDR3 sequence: CASSLISTGELFF. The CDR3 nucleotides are TGCGCCAGCAGCTTAATATCCACCGGGGAGCTGTTTTTT.

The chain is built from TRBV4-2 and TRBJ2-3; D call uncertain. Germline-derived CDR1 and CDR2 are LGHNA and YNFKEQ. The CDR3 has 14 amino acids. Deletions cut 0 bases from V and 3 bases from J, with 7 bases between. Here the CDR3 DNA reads TGTGCCAGCAGCCAAGAGACATTAACAGATACGCAGTATTTT. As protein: CASSQETLTDTQYF.

The CDR3 nucleotides are TGTGCCAGCAGGAAAAAGGGGGCGTCCGGCTACACCTTC. Translation: CASRKKGASGYTF. The chain recombines TRBV6-5 with TRBJ1-2, with 7 bases identical to TRBD1. The CDR3 extends over 13 amino acids. Germline values: CDR1 MNHEY, CDR2 SVGAGI. The V and J ends lost 6 bases and 8 bases, in that order; junction bases with no gene match: 9.

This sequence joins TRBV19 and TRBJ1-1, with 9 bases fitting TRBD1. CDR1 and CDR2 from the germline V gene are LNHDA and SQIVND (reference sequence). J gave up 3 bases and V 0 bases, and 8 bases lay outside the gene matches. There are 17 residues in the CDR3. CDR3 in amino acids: CASSIDGGTGRHTEAFF. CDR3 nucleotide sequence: TGTGCCAGTAGTATAGATGGTGGGACAGGGAGACACACTGAAGCTTTCTTT. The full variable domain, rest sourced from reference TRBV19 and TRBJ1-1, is DGGITQSPKYLFRKEGQNVTLSCEQNLNHDAMYWYRQDPGQGLRLIYYSQIVNDFQKGDIAEGYSVSREKKESFPLTVTSAQKNPTAFYLCASSIDGGTGRHTEAFFGQGTRLTVV.

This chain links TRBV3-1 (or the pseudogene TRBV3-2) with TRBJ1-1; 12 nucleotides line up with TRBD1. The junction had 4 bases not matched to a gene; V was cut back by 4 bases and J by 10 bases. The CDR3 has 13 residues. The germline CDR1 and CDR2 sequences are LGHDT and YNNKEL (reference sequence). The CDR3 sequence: CASSLPGQGAAFF. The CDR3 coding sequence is TGTGCCAGCAGCCTCCCGGGACAGGGGGCAGCTTTCTTT.

CDR3 region: CASSQDVGGNTEAFF. The CDR3 DNA is TGCGCCAGCAGCCAAGATGTCGGGGGAAACACTGAAGCTTTCTTT. The V call is TRBV4-3, the J call TRBJ1-1, with D possibly being TRBD1 (5 bases). Trimming left V 0 bases short and J 2 bases short, with 10 bases between. Per germline, CDR1 LGHNA and CDR2 YSLEER. CDR3 length equals 15 residues.